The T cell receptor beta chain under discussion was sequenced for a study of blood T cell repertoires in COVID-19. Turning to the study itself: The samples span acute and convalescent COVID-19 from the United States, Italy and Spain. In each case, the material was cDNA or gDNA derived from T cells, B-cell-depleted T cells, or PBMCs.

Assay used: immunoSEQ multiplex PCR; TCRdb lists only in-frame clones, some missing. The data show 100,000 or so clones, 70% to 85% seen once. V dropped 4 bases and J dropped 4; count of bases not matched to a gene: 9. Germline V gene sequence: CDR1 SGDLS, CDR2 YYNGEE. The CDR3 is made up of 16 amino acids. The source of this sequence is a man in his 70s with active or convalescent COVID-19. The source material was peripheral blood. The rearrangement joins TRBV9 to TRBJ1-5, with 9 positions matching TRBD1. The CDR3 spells CASSPGQGALNQPQHF. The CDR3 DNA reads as TGTGCCAGCAGCCCGGGACAGGGAGCACTTAATCAGCCCCAGCATTTT.